This TCR beta chain was sequenced for a study of T cell clonotyping in hematopoietic cell transplantation. Findings and limits, study-wide: After transplant, recipient diversity fell while pathologically expanded clonotypes grew through day 180.

Repertoires were generated with immunoSEQ multiplex PCR, while TCRdb's copy carries only in-frame clones and drops some. The sample holds 8,000 or so clones; approximately 96% are singletons and the top ten take approximately 0.44%. Trimming shortened V by 6 bases and J by 4 bases, and 6 bases separated the two germline ends. The CDR3 loop spans 11 amino acids. Per germline, CDR1 MDHEN and CDR2 SYDVKM. Turning to this clone: What it binds is unknown.

Sequences were derived from PBMCs, sampled 30 days after allogeneic stem cell transplant. This TCR was sampled from a male patient aged 40-50 years who had an allogeneic stem cell transplant from a related donor, so the T cells may come from the graft donor. Some clones in this sample may be carry-over from other donors' samples. The chain employs TRBV28 and TRBJ1-2, with no clear D. The CDR3 coding sequence is TGTGCCAGCAGCATTGGCTATGGCTACACCTTC. Translated, it gives CASSIGYGYTF.